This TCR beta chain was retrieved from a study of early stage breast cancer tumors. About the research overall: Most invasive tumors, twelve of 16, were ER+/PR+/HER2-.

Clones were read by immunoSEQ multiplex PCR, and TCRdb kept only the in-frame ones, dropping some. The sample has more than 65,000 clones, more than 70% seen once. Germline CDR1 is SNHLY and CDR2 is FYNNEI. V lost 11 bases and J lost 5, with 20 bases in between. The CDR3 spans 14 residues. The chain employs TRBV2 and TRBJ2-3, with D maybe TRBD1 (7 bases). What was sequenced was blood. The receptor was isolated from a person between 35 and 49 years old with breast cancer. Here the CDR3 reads CAQTPRGAKDTQYF. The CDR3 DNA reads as TGTGCCCAAACCCCCAGGGGGGCGAAAGATACGCAGTATTTT.